This T cell receptor (beta chain) was found in a study of PD-1 blockade in classical Hodgkin lymphoma. Broader study findings: Healthy donors were reported to have higher baseline TCR diversity than newly diagnosed patients.

With respect to this clone: Its antigen is not known.

V trimming: 6 bases; J trimming: 5 bases; junction bases outside the gene matches: 7. CDR3 length: 14 amino acids. Germline CDR1 WNHNN, CDR2 SYGVQD (reference sequence). As to time point: cycle 4 day 1 (C4D1), after around six weeks of nivolumab. No patient escaped relapse after autologous stem cell transplantation, and brentuximab vedotin exposure varied. TCRdb's copy holds only in-frame clones and misses some; the assay was immunoSEQ multiplex PCR. The sample records around 25,000 clones, 72% being singletons. The origin of this receptor is a human donor with classical Hodgkin lymphoma. Specimen: peripheral blood mononuclear cells (PBMCs), collected before the fourth cycle of nivolumab. The rearrangement links TRBV10-1 to TRBJ1-5; TRBD1 matches at 7 bases. The CDR3 loop reads CASRPGQSYQPQHF. DNA of the CDR3: TGCGCCAGCAGGCCGGGACAGAGCTATCAGCCCCAGCATTTT.